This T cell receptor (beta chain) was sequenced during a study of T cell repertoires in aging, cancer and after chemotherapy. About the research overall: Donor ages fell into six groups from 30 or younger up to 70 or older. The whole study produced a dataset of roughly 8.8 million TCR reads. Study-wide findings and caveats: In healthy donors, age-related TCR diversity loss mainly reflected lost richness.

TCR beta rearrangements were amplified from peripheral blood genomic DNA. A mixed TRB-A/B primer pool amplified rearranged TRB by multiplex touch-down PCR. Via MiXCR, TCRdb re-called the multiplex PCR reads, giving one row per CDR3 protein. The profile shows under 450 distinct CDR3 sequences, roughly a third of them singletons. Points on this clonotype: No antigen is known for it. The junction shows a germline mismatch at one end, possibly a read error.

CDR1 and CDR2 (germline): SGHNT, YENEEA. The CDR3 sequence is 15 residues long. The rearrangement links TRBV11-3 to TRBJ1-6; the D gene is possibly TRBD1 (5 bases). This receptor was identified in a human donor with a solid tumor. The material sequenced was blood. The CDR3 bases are TGCGCCAGCAGCCGGGACGGGGGGACGAATTCACCCCTCCACTTT. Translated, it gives CASSRDGGTNSPLHF. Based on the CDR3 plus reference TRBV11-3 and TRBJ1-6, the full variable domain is EAGVVQSPRYKIIEKKQPVAFWCNPISGHNTLYWYLQNLGQGPELLIRYENEEAVDDSQLPKDRFSAERLKGVDSTLKIQPAELGDSAVYLCASSRDGGTNSPLHFGNGTRLTVT.